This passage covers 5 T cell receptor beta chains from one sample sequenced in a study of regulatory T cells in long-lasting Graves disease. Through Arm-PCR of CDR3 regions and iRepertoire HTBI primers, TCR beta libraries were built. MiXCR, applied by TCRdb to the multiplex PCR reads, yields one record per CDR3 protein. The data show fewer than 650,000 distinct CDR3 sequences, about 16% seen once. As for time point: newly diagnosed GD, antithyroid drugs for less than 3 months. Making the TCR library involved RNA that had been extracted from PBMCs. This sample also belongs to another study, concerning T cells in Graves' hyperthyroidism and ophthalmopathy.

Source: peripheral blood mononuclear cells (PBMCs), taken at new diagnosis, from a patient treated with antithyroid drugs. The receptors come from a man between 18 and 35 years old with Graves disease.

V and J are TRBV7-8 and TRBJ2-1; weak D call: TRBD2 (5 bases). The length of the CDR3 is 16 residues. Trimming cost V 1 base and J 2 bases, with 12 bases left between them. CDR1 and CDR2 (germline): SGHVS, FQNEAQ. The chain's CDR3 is CASSLVAGLAYNEQFF. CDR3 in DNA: TGTGCCAGCAGCTTAGTTGCGGGCCTTGCCTACAATGAGCAGTTCTTC.

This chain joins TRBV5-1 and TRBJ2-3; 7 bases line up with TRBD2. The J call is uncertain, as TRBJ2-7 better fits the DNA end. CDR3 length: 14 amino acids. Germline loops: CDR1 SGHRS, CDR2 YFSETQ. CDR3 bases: TGCGCCAGCAGTGGGGCAAGCGGGGATTACGAGCAGTACTTC. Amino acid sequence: CASSGASGDYEQYF.

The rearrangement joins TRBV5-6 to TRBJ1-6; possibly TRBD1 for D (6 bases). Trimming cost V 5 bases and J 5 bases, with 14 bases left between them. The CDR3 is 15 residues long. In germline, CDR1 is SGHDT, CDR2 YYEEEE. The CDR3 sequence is CASRSTGTNNSPLHF. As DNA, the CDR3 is TGTGCCAGCAGATCGACCGGGACAAATAATTCACCCCTCCACTTT.

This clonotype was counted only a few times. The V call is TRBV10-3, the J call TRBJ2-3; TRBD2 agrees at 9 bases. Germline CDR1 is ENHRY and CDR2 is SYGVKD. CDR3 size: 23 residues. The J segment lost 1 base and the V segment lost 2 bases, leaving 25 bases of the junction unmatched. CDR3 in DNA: TGTGCCATCAGTGAGCCCAAAGGGGGGCCTAGCGGGAACTTGAGGTTGGGCACAGATACGCAGTATTTT. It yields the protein CAISEPKGGPSGNLRLGTDTQYF.

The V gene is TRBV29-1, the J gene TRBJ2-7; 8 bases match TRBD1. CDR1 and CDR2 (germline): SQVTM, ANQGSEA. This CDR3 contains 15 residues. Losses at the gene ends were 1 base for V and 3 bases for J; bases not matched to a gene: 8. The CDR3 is CSVEVAGQGYYEQYF. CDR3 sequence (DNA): TGCAGCGTTGAAGTAGCCGGACAGGGTTACTACGAGCAGTACTTC.